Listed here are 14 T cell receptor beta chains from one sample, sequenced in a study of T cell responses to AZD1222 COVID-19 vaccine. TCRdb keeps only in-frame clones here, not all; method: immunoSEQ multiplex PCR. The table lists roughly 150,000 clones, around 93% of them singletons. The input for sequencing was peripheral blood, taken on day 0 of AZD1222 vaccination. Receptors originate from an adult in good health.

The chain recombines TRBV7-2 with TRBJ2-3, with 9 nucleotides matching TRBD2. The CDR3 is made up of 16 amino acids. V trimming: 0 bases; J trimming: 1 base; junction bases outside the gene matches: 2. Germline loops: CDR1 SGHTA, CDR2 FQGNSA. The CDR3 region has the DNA TGTGCCAGCAGCTTAGCGCGGACTAGCGGCACAGATACGCAGTATTTT. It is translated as CASSLARTSGTDTQYF.

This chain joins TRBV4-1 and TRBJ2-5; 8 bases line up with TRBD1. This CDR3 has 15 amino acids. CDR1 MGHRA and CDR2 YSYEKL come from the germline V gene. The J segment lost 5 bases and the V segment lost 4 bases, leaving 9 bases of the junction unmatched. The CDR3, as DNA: TGCGCCAGCAGCCGTCACCAGGGGGCGCCGGAGACCCAGTACTTC. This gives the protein CASSRHQGAPETQYF.

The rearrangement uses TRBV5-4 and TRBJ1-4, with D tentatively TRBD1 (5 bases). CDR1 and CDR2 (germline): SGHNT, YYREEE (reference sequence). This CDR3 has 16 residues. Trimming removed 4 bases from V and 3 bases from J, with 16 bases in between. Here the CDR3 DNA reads TGTGCCAGCAGCCCTACCGGGGGTCGGGCTAATGAAAAACTGTTTTTT. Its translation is CASSPTGGRANEKLFF.

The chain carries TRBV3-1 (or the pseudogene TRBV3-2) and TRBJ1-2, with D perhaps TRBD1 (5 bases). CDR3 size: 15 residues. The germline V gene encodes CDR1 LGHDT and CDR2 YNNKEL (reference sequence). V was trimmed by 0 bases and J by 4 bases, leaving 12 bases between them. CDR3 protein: CASSQDFAGPYGYTF. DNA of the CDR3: TGTGCCAGCAGCCAAGATTTTGCAGGGCCCTATGGCTACACCTTC.

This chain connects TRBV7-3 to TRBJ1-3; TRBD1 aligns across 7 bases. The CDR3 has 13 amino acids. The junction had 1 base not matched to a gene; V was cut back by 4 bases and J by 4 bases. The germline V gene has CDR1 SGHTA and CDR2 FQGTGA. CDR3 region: CASSSGQGNTIYF. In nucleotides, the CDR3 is TGTGCCAGCAGCTCGGGACAGGGAAACACCATATATTTT.

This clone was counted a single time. CDR3 DNA sequence: TGTGCCATCAGTGAGGCGAACACTGAAGCTTTCTTT. Its translation is CAISEANTEAFF. The gene calls are TRBV10-3 and TRBJ1-1; no reliable D call. V was shortened by 2 bases and J by 1 base, with 2 bases between the two germline ends. Germline CDR1 and CDR2: ENHRY and SYGVKD. The CDR3 loop spans 12 amino acids.

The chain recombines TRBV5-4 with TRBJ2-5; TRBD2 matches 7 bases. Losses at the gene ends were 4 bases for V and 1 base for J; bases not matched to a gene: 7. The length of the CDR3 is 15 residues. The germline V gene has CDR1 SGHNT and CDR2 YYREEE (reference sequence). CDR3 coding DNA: TGTGCCAGCAGCCTCCCGTCTAGCGGCCAAGAGACCCAGTACTTC. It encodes CASSLPSSGQETQYF.

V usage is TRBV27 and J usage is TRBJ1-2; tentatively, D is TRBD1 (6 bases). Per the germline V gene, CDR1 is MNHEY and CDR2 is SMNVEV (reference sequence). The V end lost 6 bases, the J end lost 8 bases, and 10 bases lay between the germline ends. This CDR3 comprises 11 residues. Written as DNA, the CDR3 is TGTGCCAGCAGCACAGGGCTCGGCTACACCTTC. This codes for CASSTGLGYTF.

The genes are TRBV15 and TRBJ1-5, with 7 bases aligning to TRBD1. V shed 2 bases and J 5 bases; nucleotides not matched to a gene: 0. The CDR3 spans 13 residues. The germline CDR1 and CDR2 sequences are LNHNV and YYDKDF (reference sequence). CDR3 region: CATSRQGDQPQHF. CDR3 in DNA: TGTGCCACCAGCAGACAGGGGGATCAGCCCCAGCATTTT. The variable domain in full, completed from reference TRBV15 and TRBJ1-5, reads DAMVIQNPRYQVTQFGKPVTLSCSQTLNHNVMYWYQQKSSQAPKLLFHYYDKDFNNEADTPDNFQSRRPNTSFCFLDIRSPGLGDTAMYLCATSRQGDQPQHFGDGTRLSIL.

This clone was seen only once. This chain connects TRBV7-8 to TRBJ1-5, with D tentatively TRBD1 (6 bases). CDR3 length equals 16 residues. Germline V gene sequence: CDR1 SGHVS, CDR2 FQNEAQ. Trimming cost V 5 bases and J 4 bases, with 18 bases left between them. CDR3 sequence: CASSPVGAVKNQPQHF. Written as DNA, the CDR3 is TGTGCCAGCAGCCCCGTGGGGGCAGTTAAGAATCAGCCCCAGCATTTT. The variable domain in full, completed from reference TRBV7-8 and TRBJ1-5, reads GAGVSQSPRYKVAKRGQDVALRCDPISGHVSLFWYQQALGQGPEFLTYFQNEAQLDKSGLPSDRFFAERPEGSVSTLKIQRTQQEDSAVYLCASSPVGAVKNQPQHFGDGTRLSIL.

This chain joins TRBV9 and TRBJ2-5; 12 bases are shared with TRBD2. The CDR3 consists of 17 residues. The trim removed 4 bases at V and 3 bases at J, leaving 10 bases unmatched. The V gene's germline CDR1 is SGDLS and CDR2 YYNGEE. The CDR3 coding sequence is TGTGCCAGCAGCCTAGGGACCCTAGCGGGAGGGGAAGAGACCCAGTACTTC. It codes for CASSLGTLAGGEETQYF.

CDR3 in DNA: TGTGCCAGCAGCTTCAGTGGAGGGAATCAGCCCCAGCATTTT. This encodes CASSFSGGNQPQHF. This chain links TRBV11-2 with TRBJ1-5; D not resolved. This CDR3 spans 14 amino acids. The V gene lost 3 bases and the J gene lost 4 bases, with 10 bases spanning the gap. Germline V lookup: CDR1 SGHAT, CDR2 FQNNGV.

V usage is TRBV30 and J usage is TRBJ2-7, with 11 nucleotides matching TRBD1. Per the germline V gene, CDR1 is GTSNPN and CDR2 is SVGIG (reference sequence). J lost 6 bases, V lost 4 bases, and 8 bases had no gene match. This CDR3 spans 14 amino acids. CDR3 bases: TGTGCCTGGAATGCCGGGACAGGGGGGAGCGAGCAGTACTTC. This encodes CAWNAGTGGSEQYF.

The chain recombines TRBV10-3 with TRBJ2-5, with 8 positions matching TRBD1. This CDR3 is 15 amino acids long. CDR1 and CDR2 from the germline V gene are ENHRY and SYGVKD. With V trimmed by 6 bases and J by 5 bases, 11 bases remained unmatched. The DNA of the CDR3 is TGTGCCATCAGACCAGATACGACAGGGGAGGAGACCCAGTACTTC. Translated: CAIRPDTTGEETQYF.